A selection of T cell receptor beta chains follows, all from one sample in a study of T cells in localized non-small cell lung cancer. The repertoire was sequenced with immunoSEQ multiplex PCR; TCRdb's copy has only in-frame clones and lacks some. Of tens of thousands of clones in the sample, approximately 80% were seen once. Sequenced here: peripheral blood mononuclear cells, sampled before any cancer treatment. These receptors all come from a man between 40 and 69 years old with stage III lung adenocarcinoma. Each CDR3 is given with its conserved first and last residue. A D gene is named only where the DNA matches it firmly. The size entry is marked missing in some rows and otherwise reads once, few, many or a size class.

CAWNVGVNTEAFF | TGTGCCTGGAACGTAGGGGTGAACACTGAAGCTTTCTTT | - | TRBV30 | - | TRBJ1-1
CASSLRGKASYEQYF | TGTGCCAGCAGCTTGAGAGGGAAAGCTTCCTACGAGCAGTACTTC | - | TRBV5-8 | - | TRBJ2-7
CASSLGPLGTGELFF | TGTGCCAGCAGCTTAGGACCTCTAGGCACCGGGGAGCTGTTTTTT | - | TRBV7-2 | - | TRBJ2-2
CASSFLRDPEGYTF | TGTGCCAGCAGTTTCCTCAGGGATCCAGAAGGCTACACCTTC | - | TRBV27 | - | TRBJ1-2
CASRHNTGYSNQPQHF | TGTGCCAGCAGACATAATACGGGGTATAGCAATCAGCCCCAGCATTTT | - | TRBV27 | - | TRBJ1-5
CASRAWETDGYTF | TGTGCCAGCAGAGCCTGGGAGACAGATGGCTACACCTTC | few | TRBV7-3 | - | TRBJ1-2
CSVEDGGRLGETQYF | TGCAGCGTTGAAGATGGGGGGCGATTGGGAGAGACCCAGTACTTC | - | TRBV29-1 | - | TRBJ2-5
CASSLDGRPQPQHF | TGCGCCAGCAGCTTGGATGGGAGACCACAGCCCCAGCATTTT | - | TRBV5-1 | - | TRBJ1-5
CASSSQTLFTDTQYF | TGTGCCAGCAGCTCCCAGACACTTTTCACAGATACGCAGTATTTT | - | TRBV7-2 | - | TRBJ2-3
CASSLRTGHTGELFF | TGCGCCAGCAGCTTGCGGACAGGGCACACCGGGGAGCTGTTTTTT | - | TRBV5-1 | TRBD1 | TRBJ2-2
CASSDGGVDTEAFF | TGTGCCAGCAGTGACGGAGGGGTCGACACTGAAGCTTTCTTT | large | TRBV25-1 | - | TRBJ1-1
CAWSSGSGYTF | TGTGCCTGGAGTTCGGGGTCAGGCTACACCTTC | - | TRBV30 | - | TRBJ1-2
CASSFQGWRDTEAFF | TGTGCCAGCAGCTTTCAGGGGTGGAGGGACACTGAAGCTTTCTTT | few | TRBV5-4 | - | TRBJ1-1
CASSLGDTQYF | TGTGCCAGCAGCTTGGGGGATACGCAGTATTTT | few | TRBV11-3 | - | TRBJ2-3
CASSTLIGGEPDTQYF | TGTGCCAGTAGTACCCTAATCGGGGGGGAGCCGGATACGCAGTATTTT | - | TRBV19 | TRBD2 | TRBJ2-3
CASSYGGNQPQHF | TGTGCCAGCAGTTACGGGGGGAATCAGCCCCAGCATTTT | - | TRBV6-6 | - | TRBJ1-5
CSADRQKEQFF | TGCAGCGCCGACCGACAGAAGGAGCAGTTCTTC | few | TRBV29-1 | - | TRBJ2-1
CASSKKGTGRGYEQYF | TGTGCCAGCAGCAAGAAGGGGACAGGGAGAGGCTACGAGCAGTACTTC | - | TRBV21-1 | - | TRBJ2-7
CASSVVTGNNNEQFF | TGTGCCAGCAGCGTAGTGACAGGGAACAACAATGAGCAGTTCTTC | - | TRBV9 | TRBD1 | TRBJ2-1
CASRGRTDTQYF | TGTGCCAGCAGGGGGCGCACAGATACGCAGTATTTT | - | TRBV6-5 | - | TRBJ2-3
CASSIVSTDYGYTF | TGTGCCAGTAGTATTGTATCGACAGACTATGGCTACACCTTC | - | TRBV19 | - | TRBJ1-2
CASSLREGGGTEAFF | TGCGCCAGCAGCTTGCGGGAGGGGGGCGGCACTGAAGCTTTCTTT | - | TRBV5-1 | - | TRBJ1-1
CASSRGGETQYF | TGTGCCAGCAGCCGGGGCGGGGAGACCCAGTACTTC | - | TRBV7-9 | - | TRBJ2-5
CASSNSNNEQFF | TGTGCCAGCAGCAATTCAAACAATGAGCAGTTCTTC | - | TRBV21-1 | - | TRBJ2-1
CASTTAYEQYF | TGTGCCAGCACGACAGCCTACGAGCAGTACTTC | few | TRBV28 | - | TRBJ2-7
CASSLEVGVSPLHF | TGTGCCAGCAGCTTAGAGGTGGGGGTCTCACCCCTCCACTTT | few | TRBV11-2 | - | TRBJ1-6
CASSISGNPSAQETQYF | TGTGCCAGTAGTATTTCTGGGAACCCTAGCGCCCAAGAGACCCAGTACTTC | once | TRBV19 | - | TRBJ2-5
CASSVPGRYGYTF | TGTGCCAGCAGTGTCCCGGGCCGTTATGGCTACACCTTC | - | TRBV6-5 | - | TRBJ1-2
CASRNGPGARGEQFF | TGTGCCAGCAGAAATGGGCCGGGGGCGAGGGGTGAGCAGTTCTTC | - | TRBV7-3 | - | TRBJ2-1
CASSPDRLGTEAFF | TGTGCCAGCAGCCCGGACAGGTTGGGCACTGAAGCTTTCTTT | - | TRBV7-3 | TRBD1 | TRBJ1-1
CASSARQQETQYF | TGTGCCAGCAGCGCCCGACAGCAAGAGACCCAGTACTTC | - | TRBV7-6 | - | TRBJ2-5